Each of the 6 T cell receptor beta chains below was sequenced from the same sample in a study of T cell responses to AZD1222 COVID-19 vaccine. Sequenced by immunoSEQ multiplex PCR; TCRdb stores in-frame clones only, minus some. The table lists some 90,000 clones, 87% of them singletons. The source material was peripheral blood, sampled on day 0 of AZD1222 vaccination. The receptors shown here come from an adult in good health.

CDR3 region: CASRGGQYGYTF. DNA of the CDR3: TGTGCCAGCAGGGGGGGACAGTATGGCTACACCTTC. The chain recombines TRBV6-5 with TRBJ1-2; 7 bases fit TRBD1. The CDR3 has 12 residues. V gave up 6 bases and J gave up 5 bases; unmatched junction bases: 3. Germline assignment: CDR1 MNHEY and CDR2 SVGAGI.

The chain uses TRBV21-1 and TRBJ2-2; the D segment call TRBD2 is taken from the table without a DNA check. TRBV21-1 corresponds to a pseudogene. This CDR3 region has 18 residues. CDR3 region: CASSKVTSERGTSGELFF. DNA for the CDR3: TGTGCCAGCAGCAAAGTGACTAGCGAGAGGGGGACCTCTGGGGAGCTGTTTTTT.

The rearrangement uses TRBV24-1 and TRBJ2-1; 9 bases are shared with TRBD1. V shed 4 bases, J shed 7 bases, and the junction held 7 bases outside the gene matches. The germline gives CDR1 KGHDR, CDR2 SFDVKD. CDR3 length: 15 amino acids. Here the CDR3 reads CATSDRGQGRNEQFF. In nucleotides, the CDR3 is TGTGCCACCAGTGACCGTGGACAGGGGAGGAATGAGCAGTTCTTC.

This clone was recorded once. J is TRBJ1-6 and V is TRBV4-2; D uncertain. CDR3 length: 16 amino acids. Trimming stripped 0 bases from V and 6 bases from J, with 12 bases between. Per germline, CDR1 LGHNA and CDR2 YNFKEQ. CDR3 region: CASSQDGSKLNSPLHF. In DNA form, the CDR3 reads TGTGCCAGCAGCCAAGATGGCAGCAAGCTTAATTCACCCCTCCACTTT.

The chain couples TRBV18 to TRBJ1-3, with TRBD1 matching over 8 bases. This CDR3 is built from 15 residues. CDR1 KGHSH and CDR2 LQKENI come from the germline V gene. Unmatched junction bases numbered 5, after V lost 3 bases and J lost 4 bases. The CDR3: CASSPQGAAGNTIYF. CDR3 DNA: TGTGCCAGCTCACCGCAGGGGGCAGCCGGAAACACCATATATTTT.

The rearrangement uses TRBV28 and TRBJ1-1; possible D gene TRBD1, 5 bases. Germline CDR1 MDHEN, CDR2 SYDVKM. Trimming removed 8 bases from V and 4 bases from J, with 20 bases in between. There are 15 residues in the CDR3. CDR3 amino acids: CASPPTPGGGTEAFF. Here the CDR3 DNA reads TGTGCCAGCCCTCCCACCCCCGGGGGTGGCACTGAAGCTTTCTTT.